This TCR beta chain was recovered during a study of control samples from healthy donors and cancer patients. Germline CDR1 is SNHLY and CDR2 is FYNNEI. The ends were cut back, 0 bases at V and 1 base at J, with 13 bases in the middle. CDR3 length: 18 amino acids. The table came from immunoSEQ multiplex PCR; TCRdb's copy has only in-frame clones and leaves some out. The repertoire holds tens of thousands of clones, with about 89% as singletons. The TCR originated in a man between 45 and 60 years old in good health. Sequencing input: blood. The V and J genes are TRBV2 and TRBJ2-6; tentatively, D is TRBD1 (6 bases). CDR3 in DNA: TGTGCCAGCAGTGAAGCTTTCAGGGGACCATCTGGGGCCAACGTCCTGACTTTC. Its protein is CASSEAFRGPSGANVLTF.